A selection of T cell receptor beta chains follows, all from one sample in a study of tumor-infiltrating lymphocytes in oesophageal squamous cell carcinoma. TCRdb used MiXCR to reprocess the PCR reads, holding one entry per CDR3 protein. The sample holds 10,000 to 14,000 distinct CDR3 sequences, about three fifths seen once. Sequencing was performed on esophageal tumor tissue. These receptors all stem from a male donor with esophageal squamous cell carcinoma. The CDR3 runs from the conserved cysteine through the conserved F or W. D genes are given only for firm matches. For some rows the clone size is stated as once, few or many, or as a class when expanded; others skip it.

d_gene	v_gene	abundance	j_gene	CDR3nt	CDR3aa
.	TRBV7-3	.	TRBJ2-1	TGTGCCAGCAGCTTCCTTCCGCTCGGCGAGCAGTTCTTC	CASSFLPLGEQFF
TRBD1	TRBV7-3	.	TRBJ2-3	TGTGCCAGCAGCCCCGACAGGGTGAAAGATACGCAGTATTTT	CASSPDRVKDTQYF
.	TRBV5-6	.	TRBJ1-5	TGTGCCAGCAGCCCCGGACCTTATAGCAATCAGCCCCAGCATTTT	CASSPGPYSNQPQHF
.	TRBV7-4	.	TRBJ2-1	TGTGCCAGCAGCCCATCGGCGCTAGCCCTCATCCCTCAGTCCCCGTTCTTC	CASSPSALALIPQSPFF
TRBD2	TRBV7-6	.	TRBJ2-3	TGTGCCAGCAGCTTAGTTGTAGGGACTAAGGCAGATACGCAGTATTTT	CASSLVVGTKADTQYF
TRBD2	TRBV7-3	.	TRBJ2-3	TGTGCCAGCAGCCCGGGACTAGCGGGGGCCCACCCGAACACCGGGGAGCTGTATTTT	CASSPGLAGAHPNTGELYF
TRBD1	TRBV7-4	.	TRBJ2-5	TGTGCCAGCAGCGACCGGACAGGGGAAGAGACCCAGTACTTC	CASSDRTGEETQYF
TRBD2	TRBV7-6	.	TRBJ2-1	TGTGCCAGCAGCCCATTAGCGGGAGCCCATGCATACAATGAGCAGTTCTTC	CASSPLAGAHAYNEQFF
.	TRBV7-2	large	TRBJ2-7	TGTGCCAGCAGCTTAGAGGGTAGGAGATACGAGCAGTACTTC	CASSLEGRRYEQYF
TRBD1	TRBV11-2	.	TRBJ2-1	TGTGCCAGCAGCTATGGACAGGATGAGCAGTTCTTC	CASSYGQDEQFF
TRBD1	TRBV7-9	many	TRBJ1-2	TGTGCCAGCAGCAATATCATCACAGGGGATTTTAACTATGGCTACACCTTC	CASSNIITGDFNYGYTF
TRBD1	TRBV12-3/TRBV12-4	.	TRBJ1-3	TGTGCCAGCAGAGGGACAGGGTTCTCTGGAAACACCATATATTTT	CASRGTGFSGNTIYF
.	TRBV24-1	.	TRBJ2-6	TGTGCCACCAGTGATTTGGGCACGACTGGGGCCAACGTCCTGACTTTC	CATSDLGTTGANVLTF
TRBD2	TRBV7-9	once	TRBJ2-7	TGTGCCAGCAGCTTAACTAGCGGGTTATCCTACAATGAGCAGTACTTC	CASSLTSGLSYNEQYF
.	TRBV4-2	.	TRBJ2-5	TGTGCCAGCAGCCAAGACGCGCGAGGTGCAGGACCTAGGGAGACCCAGTACTTC	CASSQDARGAGPRETQYF
.	TRBV7-3	once	TRBJ2-1	TGTGCCAGCAGCCCCCGACGCTCTGGAGAGCAGTTCTTC	CASSPRRSGEQFF
TRBD1	TRBV6-8	.	TRBJ1-5	TGTGCCAGCAGTAAGGGACAGCCCCAGCCCCAGCATTTT	CASSKGQPQPQHF
TRBD1	TRBV7-3	.	TRBJ2-5	TGTGCCAGCAGCTTCGGGACAGGGAAAGAGACCCAGTACTTC	CASSFGTGKETQYF
.	TRBV7-9	.	TRBJ1-2	TGTGCCAGCAGCTTATCCAGGGAGAATGGCTACACCTTC	CASSLSRENGYTF
TRBD1	TRBV5-5	many	TRBJ2-5	TGTGCCAGCAGCTTGGCCAGGGGGCAGGGAGAGACCCAGTACTTC	CASSLARGQGETQYF
TRBD1	TRBV7-9	.	TRBJ1-4	TGTGCCAGCAGTCCAAACAGGGGGCGGACTAATGAAAAACTGTTTTTT	CASSPNRGRTNEKLFF
.	TRBV11-1	few	TRBJ2-5	TGTGCCAGCAGCGGCAGAGGACAGCCTAGCACAGATACGCAGTACTTC	CASSGRGQPSTDTQYF
TRBD2	TRBV11-1	.	TRBJ2-1	TGTGCCAGCAACCTGCGGGAGGTCCAAGAGACCCAGTTCTTC	CASNLREVQETQFF
.	TRBV7-2	.	TRBJ1-5	TGTGCCAGCAGCTTAGTGAGGAGCAATCAGCCCCAGCATTTT	CASSLVRSNQPQHF
.	TRBV7-2	.	TRBJ2-7	TGTGCCAGCAGCTTATCCTCCAGGTCCCCCTACAATGAGCAGTACTTC	CASSLSSRSPYNEQYF
.	TRBV11-2	once	TRBJ2-1	TGTGCCAGCAGCACAGTAGGCCAGGGTGGCTACAATGAGCAGTTCTTC	CASSTVGQGGYNEQFF
.	TRBV7-2	.	TRBJ2-7	TGTGCCAGCAGCTTAGGGACAGAATACGAGCAGTACTTC	CASSLGTEYEQYF
.	TRBV6-5	.	TRBJ1-5	TGTGCCAGCAGAACAGGAAACAATCAGCCCCAGCATTTT	CASRTGNNQPQHF
TRBD1	TRBV10-2	few	TRBJ1-4	TGCGCCAGCAGCGGACAGGCAACTAATGAAAAACTGTTTTTT	CASSGQATNEKLFF
TRBD1	TRBV7-6	.	TRBJ2-5	TGTGCCAGCAAGGACAGGGGAGAGACCCAGTACTTC	CASKDRGETQYF
TRBD2	TRBV7-2	few	TRBJ2-7	TGTGCCAGCAGCTTAGGGCTAGCGGGAGGGTTGGACGAGCAGTACTTC	CASSLGLAGGLDEQYF
TRBD2	TRBV3-1	many	TRBJ2-1	TGTGCCAGCAGCCGAACAACTAGCGTTTCCTACAATGAGCAGTTCTTC	CASSRTTSVSYNEQFF
TRBD2	TRBV6-4	.	TRBJ2-7	TGTGCCAGCAGAGCCGGGACTAGCCGCTCCTACGAGCAGTACTTC	CASRAGTSRSYEQYF
TRBD2	TRBV7-6	.	TRBJ2-3	TGTGCCAGCAGCCTACTCCCGGGACTAGCGGGAGATACGCAGTATTTT	CASSLLPGLAGDTQYF
TRBD1	TRBV7-3	.	TRBJ2-5	TGTGCCAGCAGCCGGACAGGGGGCGCCTACAATGAGCAGTACTTC	CASSRTGGAYNEQYF
TRBD2	TRBV7-4	.	TRBJ2-5	TGTGCCAGCAGCCTAGGCGGAGGGGAGGGGAGATTCGAAGGACAAGAGACCCAGTACTTC	CASSLGGGEGRFEGQETQYF
.	TRBV20-1	few	TRBJ2-1	TGCAGTGCTATTACTAGGAGCTCCTACAATGAGCAGTTCTTC	CSAITRSSYNEQFF
.	TRBV7-6	.	TRBJ2-7	TGTGCCAGCAGCTTAAGCGGCAATGAGCAGTACTTC	CASSLSGNEQYF
.	TRBV7-3	.	TRBJ2-6	TGTGCCAGCAGCTTAATTCCCGCGGATCCTCCCTCTGGGGCCAACGTCCTGACTTTC	CASSLIPADPPSGANVLTF
.	TRBV7-9	many	TRBJ2-1	TGTGCCAGCAGCTTAGGGGGGAGTAGGAATGAGCAGTTCTTC	CASSLGGSRNEQFF
TRBD2	TRBV19	.	TRBJ2-5	TGTGCCAGTACGGGACTAGCGGGAGACGGGGAGACCCAGTACTTC	CASTGLAGDGETQYF
.	TRBV7-6	few	TRBJ2-7	TGTGCCAGCAGCCCTCAGATGGGCGGACACGAGCAGTACTTC	CASSPQMGGHEQYF
.	TRBV11-1	.	TRBJ2-5	TGTGCCAGCAGCCTGGGGCGGATCCAAGAGACCCAGTACTTC	CASSLGRIQETQYF
.	TRBV6-1	.	TRBJ2-1	TGTGCCAGCAGTAGCGCGGGCCTGAGTTACAATGAGCAGTTCTTC	CASSSAGLSYNEQFF
.	TRBV7-6	few	TRBJ2-2	TGTGCCAGCAGCATTAGCGGAATCGGGGAGCTGTTTTTT	CASSISGIGELFF
TRBD2	TRBV5-1	.	TRBJ2-7	TGCGCCAGCAGCTTAGGCCCCCCCATCCGCGGGGGGATTATTTTGAGCTCCTACAATGAGCAGTACTTC	CASSLGPPIRGGIILSSYNEQYF
TRBD2	TRBV6-1	.	TRBJ2-2	TGTGCCAGCAGTCTCGGTGGGAGACTAGCGATCACCGGGGAGCTGTTTTTT	CASSLGGRLAITGELFF
TRBD1	TRBV12-3/TRBV12-4	few	TRBJ2-2	TGTGCCAGCAGTTTCGGGACAGGGTTTGGCACCGGGGAGCTGTTTTTT	CASSFGTGFGTGELFF
.	TRBV7-2	.	TRBJ2-7	TGTGCCAGCAGCGCGGACTGGGCGGAGCAGTACTTC	CASSADWAEQYF
.	TRBV3-1	many	TRBJ2-5	TGTGCCAGCAGCCAAACAATAGAGACCCAGTACTTC	CASSQTIETQYF